These 22 T cell receptor beta chains originate from one sample sequenced in a study of CD8+ T cells in alopecia areata. RNA was isolated and reverse transcribed to cDNA, the sequencing template. Only in-frame clones appear in the TCRdb table, and some are missing; sequencing was by immunoSEQ multiplex PCR. The sample shows under 250,000 clones, around 66% of them seen only once. Treatment described: oral pan-JAK inhibitor, 5-10 mg twice daily. The sample consisted of CD4+ T cells sorted from blood, taken around week 44, from a patient treated with tofacitinib. These TCRs come from a human donor with alopecia areata.

V is TRBV25-1 and J is TRBJ2-6; a weak D match, TRBD2 (5 bases). The CDR3 is 16 amino acids. Deletions cut 6 bases from V and 0 bases from J, with 12 bases between. The germline V gene has CDR1 MGHDK and CDR2 SYGVNS. CDR3 nucleotides: TGTGCCAGCAGCGATCGAGGGAACTCTGGGGCCAACGTCCTGACTTTC. Its protein is CASSDRGNSGANVLTF.

The chain couples TRBV30 to TRBJ2-3; maybe TRBD1 (5 bases). The V gene lost 1 base and the J gene lost 5 bases, with 7 bases spanning the gap. CDR1 and CDR2 (germline): GTSNPN, SVGIG (reference sequence). The CDR3 sequence is 12 residues long. CDR3 amino acids: CAWSGQLDTQYF. The CDR3 DNA is TGTGCCTGGAGTGGACAGTTAGATACGCAGTATTTT.

V usage is TRBV5-6 and J usage is TRBJ2-4; D is undetermined. Trimming left V 6 bases short and J 4 bases short, with 14 bases between. Germline V lookup: CDR1 SGHDT, CDR2 YYEEEE. The CDR3 has 14 amino acids. CDR3 in DNA: TGTGCCAGCACAGACAAGCGTTTAAAAAACATTCAGTACTTC. It translates to CASTDKRLKNIQYF.

The rearrangement links TRBV7-9 to TRBJ1-2; TRBD1 matches 11 bases. The CDR3 is 17 residues long. Trimming removed 1 base from V and 3 bases from J; junction bases left unmatched: 7. The V gene's germline CDR1 is SEHNR and CDR2 FQNEAQ (reference sequence). The CDR3 nucleotides read TGTGCCAGCAGCTTAGGGATTGCGGGACAGGGGGACTATGGCTACACCTTC. Protein product: CASSLGIAGQGDYGYTF.

This clone has just a few counts. The CDR3 region is CSVEFGYGYTF. Here the CDR3 DNA reads TGCAGCGTTGAGTTCGGCTATGGCTACACCTTC. J is TRBJ1-2 and V is TRBV29-1; D is unresolved. Germline lookup yields CDR1 SQVTM and CDR2 ANQGSEA. Trimming left V 3 bases short and J 4 bases short, with 6 bases between. The CDR3 is 11 amino acids.

The V and J genes are TRBV5-1 and TRBJ2-1; 8 nucleotides align to TRBD2. CDR3 size: 17 residues. CDR1 and CDR2 (germline): SGHRS, YFSETQ. J gave up 9 bases and V 9 bases, and 23 bases lay outside the gene matches. CDR3 sequence (DNA): TGCGCCACCCTAGACCCTCGGGGGGGGCCCCGCTATTGTGAGCAGTTCTTC. Translated, it gives CATLDPRGGPRYCEQFF.

The chain links TRBV30 to TRBJ1-6; D is unclear. This CDR3 has 12 amino acids. In germline, CDR1 is GTSNPN, CDR2 SVGIG (reference sequence). Trimming took off 1 base at V and 12 bases at J, with 10 bases between the two ends. CDR3 in DNA: TGTGCCTGGAGTGCTCTCCAGGAACCCCTCCACTTT. Residues: CAWSALQEPLHF.

The V call is TRBV25-1, the J call TRBJ2-7; D gene uncertain. Germline CDR1 MGHDK, CDR2 SYGVNS. This CDR3 has 13 amino acids. V lost 3 bases to trimming and J lost 2 bases, with 8 bases between them. CDR3: CASSDWVAYEQYF. The CDR3 DNA follows: TGTGCCAGCAGTGACTGGGTAGCCTACGAGCAGTACTTC.

The chain recombines TRBV7-7 with TRBJ2-1; D may correspond to TRBD1 or TRBD2 (5 bases each). The CDR3 spans 16 residues. Trimming left V 5 bases short and J 0 bases short, with 14 bases between. Per germline, CDR1 SSHAT and CDR2 FNYEAQ (reference sequence). Here the CDR3 reads CASSTGLTGSYNEQFF. CDR3 nucleotide sequence: TGTGCCAGCAGCACAGGACTGACGGGCTCCTACAATGAGCAGTTCTTC.

The chain has TRBV10-2 and TRBJ2-3; D tentatively fits TRBD1 or TRBD2 (5 bases each). The CDR3 loop spans 14 amino acids. Germline lookup yields CDR1 WSHSY and CDR2 SAAADI. V was clipped by 6 bases and J by 2 bases, with 12 bases between them. The CDR3 DNA follows: TGCGCCAGCAGATCGGGGCCATTCACAGATACGCAGTATTTT. Protein sequence: CASRSGPFTDTQYF.

This clone has just a few counts. This chain uses TRBV30 with TRBJ1-5; D is uncertain. This CDR3 has 14 amino acids. Germline CDR1 reads GTSNPN; CDR2 reads SVGIG (reference sequence). The germline V and J ends were trimmed by 2 bases and 4 bases, with 12 bases remaining between them. The CDR3 nucleotides read TGTGCCTGGAGTTTTGGGGATGAGAATCAGCCCCAGCATTTT. This translates into CAWSFGDENQPQHF.

This sequence joins TRBV29-1 and TRBJ1-1; no clear D gene. CDR3 length: 14 residues. Between the trimmed V and J ends, which lost 2 bases and 1 base, there was a span of 11 bases. Germline values: CDR1 SQVTM, CDR2 ANQGSEA. The CDR3 is CSVEIMAGNTEAFF. CDR3 bases: TGCAGCGTTGAAATCATGGCGGGGAACACTGAAGCTTTCTTT. Drawing the rest from reference TRBV29-1 and TRBJ1-1, the complete variable domain is SAVISQKPSRDICQRGTSLTIQCQVDSQVTMMFWYRQQPGQSLTLIATANQGSEATYESGFVIDKFPISRPNLTFSTLTVSNMSPEDSSIYLCSVEIMAGNTEAFFGQGTRLTVV.

This clone was seen a handful of times. The V gene is TRBV29-1, the J gene TRBJ1-1; D perhaps matches TRBD1 (5 bases). Germline lookup yields CDR1 SQVTM and CDR2 ANQGSEA. The CDR3 covers 14 residues. The V end was cut by 7 bases, the J end by 5 bases, with 20 bases between. In DNA form, the CDR3 reads TGCAGCGCGGCCGGCAGGGTCGGGGGGACTGAAGCTTTCTTT. This gives the protein CSAAGRVGGTEAFF.

There are a few counts of this clone. V and J are TRBV14 and TRBJ2-6; the match to TRBD1 covers 7 bases. V lost 1 base to trimming and J lost 9 bases; unmatched junction nucleotides: 3. Germline V gives CDR1 SGHDN, CDR2 FVKESK. The CDR3 totals 14 residues. For the CDR3, the DNA is TGTGCCAGCAGCCAAGCCCGGGACAGCAACGTCCTGACTTTC. It codes for CASSQARDSNVLTF.

The V and J genes are TRBV5-6 and TRBJ2-4; D gene unclear. With 3 bases removed from V and 7 bases from J, the gap between germline ends came to 14 bases. This CDR3 is built from 14 residues. The V gene's germline CDR1 is SGHDT and CDR2 YYEEEE. The CDR3 DNA is TGTGCCAGCAGCTCTCCAAGCCGTGGGAACATTCAGTACTTC. It specifies CASSSPSRGNIQYF.

The rearrangement uses TRBV7-6 and TRBJ2-7, with TRBD1 as a possible D gene (7 bases). V was cut by 2 bases and J by 6 bases, with 17 bases left in between. This CDR3 has 15 amino acids. CDR1 SGHVS and CDR2 FNYEAQ come from the germline V gene. The CDR3 loop is CASSLNGGGRGEQYF. CDR3 nucleotide sequence: TGTGCCAGCAGCTTAAATGGAGGGGGCCGAGGCGAGCAGTACTTC. Supplemented by reference TRBV7-6 and TRBJ2-7, the full variable domain reads GAGVSQSPRYKVTKRGQDVALRCDPISGHVSLYWYRQALGQGPEFLTYFNYEAQQDKSGLPNDRFSAERPEGSISTLTIQRTEQRDSAMYRCASSLNGGGRGEQYFGPGTRLTVT.

J is TRBJ2-2 and V is TRBV9; 11 nucleotides line up with TRBD2. Germline V lookup: CDR1 SGDLS, CDR2 YYNGEE. With V trimmed by 0 bases and J by 4 bases, 8 bases remained unmatched. This CDR3 has 18 residues. This chain's CDR3 is CASSVGVAGGPGTGELFF. CDR3 coding DNA: TGTGCCAGCAGCGTAGGAGTAGCGGGGGGGCCTGGCACCGGGGAGCTGTTTTTT. Together with reference TRBV9 and TRBJ2-2, the CDR3 gives the full variable domain: DSGVTQTPKHLITATGQRVTLRCSPRSGDLSVYWYQQSLDQGLQFLIQYYNGEERAKGNILERFSAQQFPDLHSELNLSSLELGDSALYFCASSVGVAGGPGTGELFFGEGSRLTVL.

The chain has TRBV7-3 and TRBJ2-1; TRBD1 aligns across 7 bases. Looked up from germline, CDR1 is SGHTA and CDR2 is FQGTGA. Trimming removed 4 bases from V and 4 bases from J; junction bases left unmatched: 7. The length of the CDR3 is 15 residues. The CDR3 loop is CASSSGQVSYNEQFF. The CDR3 DNA follows: TGTGCCAGCAGCTCCGGACAGGTTTCTTACAATGAGCAGTTCTTC.

This clone was seen many times. The chain links TRBV6-5 to TRBJ1-1, with a weak D call TRBD1 (5 bases). The CDR3 totals 12 residues. The germline CDR1 and CDR2 sequences are MNHEY and SVGAGI. V lost 4 bases and J lost 5, with 8 bases in between. CDR3 sequence: CASSFAGTEAFF. CDR3 nucleotides: TGTGCCAGCAGTTTCGCAGGGACTGAAGCTTTCTTT.

CDR3 DNA: TGTGCCAGCGGGAAGAGACAGATTGGCTACACCTTC. The encoded protein is CASGKRQIGYTF. V gene TRBV2 combines with J gene TRBJ1-2; tentative D call: TRBD1 (5 bases). The CDR3 totals 12 residues. V gave up 8 bases and J gave up 7 bases, with 14 bases separating them. Germline V CDR1 and CDR2: SNHLY, FYNNEI.

The genes are TRBV5-6 and TRBJ2-1, with TRBD1 identical over 12 bases. The CDR3 runs to 15 residues. Looked up from germline, CDR1 is SGHDT and CDR2 is YYEEEE. J was trimmed by 9 bases and V by 0 bases; bases with no gene match: 4. CDR3 sequence: CASSLGDRGRIEQFF. CDR3 bases: TGTGCCAGCAGCTTGGGGGACAGGGGGCGGATTGAGCAGTTCTTC.

This rearrangement joins TRBV30 to TRBJ2-1; D unresolved. CDR1 is GTSNPN, CDR2 SVGIG, per germline (reference sequence). V dropped 1 base and J dropped 2 bases, with 15 bases sitting between them. This CDR3 spans 16 amino acids. The CDR3 region is CAWSAASPVTYNEQFF. The CDR3 region has the DNA TGTGCCTGGAGTGCAGCATCACCCGTTACCTACAATGAGCAGTTCTTC. Filled out from reference TRBV30 and TRBJ2-1, the complete variable domain reads SQTIHQWPATLVQPVGSPLSLECTVEGTSNPNLYWYRQAAGRGLQLLFYSVGIGQISSEVPQNLSASRPQDRQFILSSKKLLLSDSGFYLCAWSAASPVTYNEQFFGPGTRLTVL.